This TCR beta chain comes out of a study of Graves' ophthalmopathy and Graves' hyperthyroidism. Points from the study as a whole: Among expanded thyroid clonotypes above 0.001 frequency, most also occurred in blood.

Newly diagnosed, the hyperthyroidism patients had under 2 months' duration and were aged 18 to 65. Scientists amplified the TCR beta CDR3 regions from RNA transcripts. First-round RT-PCR with HTBI primers preceded a second-round multiplex PCR. Each CDR3 protein gets one entry after TCRdb re-called the multiplex PCR reads with MiXCR. The table lists around 1.1 million distinct CDR3 sequences, 35% to 45% of them singletons. This clonotype was counted only a few times. Its antigen is not identified. The CDR3 runs to 15 residues. Trimming pared 5 bases from V and 0 bases from J, leaving 11 bases between. CDR1 is MNHEY, CDR2 SMNVEV, per germline (reference sequence).

The sample taken for sequencing was peripheral blood or thyroid tissue (not recorded which). The rearrangement uses TRBV27 and TRBJ1-5; D perhaps matches TRBD1 (5 bases). The origin of this receptor is an adult man with Graves' hyperthyroidism. The CDR3 region is CASSIRQPSNQPQHF. In DNA form, the CDR3 reads TGTGCCAGCAGTATAAGACAGCCTAGCAATCAGCCCCAGCATTTT.